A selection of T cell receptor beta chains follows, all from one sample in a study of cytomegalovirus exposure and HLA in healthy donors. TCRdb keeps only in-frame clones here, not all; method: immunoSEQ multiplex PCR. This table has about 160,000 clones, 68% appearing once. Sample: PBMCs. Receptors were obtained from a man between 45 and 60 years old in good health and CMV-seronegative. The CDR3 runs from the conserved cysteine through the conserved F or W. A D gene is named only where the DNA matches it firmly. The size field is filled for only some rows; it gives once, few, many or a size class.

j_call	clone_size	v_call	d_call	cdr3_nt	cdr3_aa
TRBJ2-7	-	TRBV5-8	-	TGTGCCAGCAGCCGAGGCGCGTCCTCCTACGAGCAGTACTTC	CASSRGASSYEQYF
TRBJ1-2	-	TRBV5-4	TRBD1	TGTGCCAGCAGAGACACACAGGGGGCTGGCTATGGCTACACCTTC	CASRDTQGAGYGYTF
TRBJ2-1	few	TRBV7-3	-	TGTGCCAGCAGCTTGGGGAGTGAGCAGTTCTTC	CASSLGSEQFF
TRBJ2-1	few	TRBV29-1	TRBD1	TGCAGCGTTATCACGGCAGGGGGTCACAATGAGCAGTTCTTC	CSVITAGGHNEQFF
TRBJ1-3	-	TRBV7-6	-	TGTGCCAGCAGCCTCGGACTGCTGAACTCTGGAAACACCATATATTTT	CASSLGLLNSGNTIYF
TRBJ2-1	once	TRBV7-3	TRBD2	TGTGCCAGCAGCTCCTTCCCGGGGGGGCCCAATGAGCAGTTCTTC	CASSSFPGGPNEQFF
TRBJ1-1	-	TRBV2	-	TGTGCCAGCAGACAGGAGTCGAACACTGAAGCTTTCTTT	CASRQESNTEAFF
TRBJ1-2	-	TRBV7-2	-	TGTGCCAGCAGCTTAGGGCAGGGGTCAAACTATGGCTACACCTTC	CASSLGQGSNYGYTF
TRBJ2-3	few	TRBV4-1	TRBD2	TGCGCCAGCAGTCAAGAGGATTACGGGGGGAACACAGATACGCAGTATTTT	CASSQEDYGGNTDTQYF
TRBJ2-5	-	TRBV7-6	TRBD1	TGTGCCAGCAGCTTAGGGGGTGCAGGGGGAGCGGCAGAGACCCAGTACTTC	CASSLGGAGGAAETQYF
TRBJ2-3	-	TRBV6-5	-	TGTGCCAGCAGTTCCGCGGGGCCCCGGAGGGTGCAGTATTTT	CASSSAGPRRVQYF
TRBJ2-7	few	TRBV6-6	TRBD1	TGTGCCAGCAGTTACTCGGCGGACAGGATCTCCTACGAGCAGTACTTC	CASSYSADRISYEQYF
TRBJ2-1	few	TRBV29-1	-	TGCAGCGTTGCAGGGGGGAGAAATACCTTGGAGCAGTTCTTC	CSVAGGRNTLEQFF
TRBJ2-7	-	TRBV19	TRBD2	TGTGCCAGTAGTCATTTAGCGGGGGCCATCTACGAGCAGTACTTC	CASSHLAGAIYEQYF
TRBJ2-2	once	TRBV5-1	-	TGCGCCAGCAGATTACAGGAATCCGCCGGGGAGCTGTTTTTT	CASRLQESAGELFF
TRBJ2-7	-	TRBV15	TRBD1	TGTGCCACCAGCAGATTCCCGGGACAGTACTACGAGCAGTACTTC	CATSRFPGQYYEQYF
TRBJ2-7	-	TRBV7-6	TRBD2	TGTGCCAGCAGCTTAGGAGGGGCGGGGGGGTACGAGCAGTACTTC	CASSLGGAGGYEQYF
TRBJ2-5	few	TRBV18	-	TGTGCCAGCTCACCTGGGACAATCCAAGAGACCCAGTACTTC	CASSPGTIQETQYF
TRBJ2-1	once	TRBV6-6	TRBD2	TGTGCCAGCACCAATCCGGGACTAGCTGCCTACAATGAGCAGTTCTTC	CASTNPGLAAYNEQFF
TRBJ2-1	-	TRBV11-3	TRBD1	TGTGCCAGCAGCCCCGGGACAGGGGACAATGAGCAGTTCTTC	CASSPGTGDNEQFF
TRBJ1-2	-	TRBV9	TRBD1	TGTGCCAGCAGCGTAGGTCAGGGGGTCTATGGCTACACCTTC	CASSVGQGVYGYTF
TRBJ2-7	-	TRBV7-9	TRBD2	TGTGCCAGCAGCTTCGGCCGGGGGGACGAGCAGTACTTC	CASSFGRGDEQYF
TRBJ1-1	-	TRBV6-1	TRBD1	TGTGCCAGCAGAGAGTCACAGGGGCCGTGGACTGAAGCTTTCTTT	CASRESQGPWTEAFF
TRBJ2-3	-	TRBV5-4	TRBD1	TGTGCCAGCAGCTTGACAGGGGCAGATACGCAGTATTTT	CASSLTGADTQYF
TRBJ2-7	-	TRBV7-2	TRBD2	TGTGCCAGCAGCTTAGGACATCGGGCTAGCGGGGCCATACCCTACGAGCAGTACTTC	CASSLGHRASGAIPYEQYF
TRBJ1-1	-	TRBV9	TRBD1	TGTGCCAGCAGCGGCAGGGGGGACACTGAAGCTTTCTTT	CASSGRGDTEAFF
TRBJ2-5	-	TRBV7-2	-	TGTGCCAGCAGCCCCGGACACTACCAAGAGACCCAGTACTTC	CASSPGHYQETQYF
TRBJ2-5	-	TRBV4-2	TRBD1	TGTGCCAGCAGCCAAGAGCCGGGACAGAAGCAAGAGACCCAGTACTTC	CASSQEPGQKQETQYF
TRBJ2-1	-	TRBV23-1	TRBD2	TGCGCCAGCAGTCTGCGGGAGCAAGGGCACAATGAGCAGTTCTTC	CASSLREQGHNEQFF
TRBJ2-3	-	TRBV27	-	TGTGCCAGCAGTTTCAGAGATACGCAGTATTTT	CASSFRDTQYF
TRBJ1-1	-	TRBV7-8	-	TGTGCCAGCAGCTTAGACGTCAGCGACACTGAAGCTTTCTTT	CASSLDVSDTEAFF
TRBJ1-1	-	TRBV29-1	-	TGCAGCGTTTTCGCGTTGAACACTGAAGCTTTCTTT	CSVFALNTEAFF
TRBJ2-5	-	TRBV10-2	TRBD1	TGCGCCAGCACCAGGGGGCTTGGGGAGACCCAGTACTTC	CASTRGLGETQYF
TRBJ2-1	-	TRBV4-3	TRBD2	TGCGCCAGCAGCCAAGATCATACGGGACTAGCGGGGGCTAGGCAGTTCTTC	CASSQDHTGLAGARQFF
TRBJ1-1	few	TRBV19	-	TGTGCCAGTAGTGTCAGTAAGACAGACATCACTGAAGCTTTCTTT	CASSVSKTDITEAFF
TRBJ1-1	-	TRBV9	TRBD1	TGTGCCAGCAGCGTACAACCCCTCGAAACAGGGGTAACTGAAGCTTTCTTT	CASSVQPLETGVTEAFF
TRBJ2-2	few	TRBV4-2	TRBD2	TGTGCCAGCAGCCAAGAGACTAGCGGGGGGCCGTACACCGGGGAGCTGTTTTTT	CASSQETSGGPYTGELFF
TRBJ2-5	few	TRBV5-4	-	TGTGCCAGCAGCTTACCCTCGGGGCAGGGGGCTCCGCCGGGGGGGACCCAGTACTTC	CASSLPSGQGAPPGGTQYF
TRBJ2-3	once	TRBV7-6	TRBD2	TGTGCCAGCAGCTTGGTAGCGGGGGGGCGCTCAGATACGCAGTATTTT	CASSLVAGGRSDTQYF
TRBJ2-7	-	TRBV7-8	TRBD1	TGTGCCAGTCAAATAGGGCAGGGGGCCTACGAGCAGTACTTC	CASQIGQGAYEQYF
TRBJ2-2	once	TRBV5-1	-	TGCGCCAGCAGCTTGGCTCCTGATAGCACCGGGGAGCTGTTTTTT	CASSLAPDSTGELFF
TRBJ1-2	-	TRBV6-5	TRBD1	TGTGCCAGCAGACTTTTCGGACAGGGAGCCTATGGCTACACCTTC	CASRLFGQGAYGYTF
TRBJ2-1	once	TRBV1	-	TGCACCAGCAGCCGAATCCCTATAGCGGGGGCCGATTACAATGAGCAGTTCTTC	CTSSRIPIAGADYNEQFF
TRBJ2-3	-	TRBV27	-	TGTGCCAGCAGTTTATTGGTAGCCCATACGCAGTATTTT	CASSLLVAHTQYF
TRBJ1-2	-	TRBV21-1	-	TGTGCCAGCAGCAAAGGGCGTGGACAGGGGGCGAGGTATGGCTACACCTTC	CASSKGRGQGARYGYTF
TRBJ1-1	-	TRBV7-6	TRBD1	TGTGCCAGCAGCTTGGTCCTGACAGGGGACACTGAAGCTTTCTTT	CASSLVLTGDTEAFF
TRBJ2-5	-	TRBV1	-	TGCACCAGCAGCCAAGATCAGGGTGTGAGAGAGACCCAGTACTTC	CTSSQDQGVRETQYF
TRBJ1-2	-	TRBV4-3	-	TGCGCCAGCAGCCAAGAGAGCCGCTATGGCTACACCTTC	CASSQESRYGYTF
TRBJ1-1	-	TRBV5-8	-	TGTGCCAGCTCTAGTAGTTTTGGGTCACAAGCCCTGAACACTGAAGCTTTCTTT	CASSSSFGSQALNTEAFF
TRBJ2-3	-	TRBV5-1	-	TGCGCCAGCAGCAAACAGGGTCCCCCAGATACGCAGTATTTT	CASSKQGPPDTQYF
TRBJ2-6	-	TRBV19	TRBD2	TGTGCCAGTAGAATCTTAGCGGGACTTCCCTCTACTGGGGCCAACGTCCTGACTTTC	CASRILAGLPSTGANVLTF
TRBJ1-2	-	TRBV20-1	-	TGCAGTGCTCCGGATGGCTACACCTTC	CSAPDGYTF
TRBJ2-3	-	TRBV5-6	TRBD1	TGTGCCAGCAGCTCCCTCGACAGGGGAGAAACAGATACGCAGTATTTT	CASSSLDRGETDTQYF
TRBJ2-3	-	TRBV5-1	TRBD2	TGCGCCAGCAGCTTGGCCCGACTAGCGGGGACAGATACGCAGTATTTT	CASSLARLAGTDTQYF
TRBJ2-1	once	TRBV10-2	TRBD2	TGCGCCAGCAGTGGAAAGGGACTAGCGGGGGGCTACAATGAGCAGTTCTTC	CASSGKGLAGGYNEQFF
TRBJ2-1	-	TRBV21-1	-	TGTGCCAGCAGCAACACTAGCGGGGGGATCTACAATGAGCAGTTCTTC	CASSNTSGGIYNEQFF
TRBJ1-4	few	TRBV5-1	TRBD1	TGCGCCAGCAGTAGAGGGACAGCAACTAATGAAAAACTGTTTTTT	CASSRGTATNEKLFF
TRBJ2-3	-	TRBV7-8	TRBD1	TGTGCCAGCAGCCCCCGCGAGGGGGCAGCTACGCAGTATTTT	CASSPREGAATQYF
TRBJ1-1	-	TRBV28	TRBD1	TGTGCCAGCATCGCTCTTTTCCCGGACAGGGGGAAGACTGAAGCTTTCTTT	CASIALFPDRGKTEAFF
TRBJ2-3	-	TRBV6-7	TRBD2	TGTGCCAGCAGTTACCCCGGGACTAGCCTAGATACGCAGTATTTT	CASSYPGTSLDTQYF